This T cell receptor beta chain is drawn from a study of T cell repertoires in cytomegalovirus infection. Looking at the study overall: Indications came from public TCR beta signatures; they pointed to CMV infection and to a matching HLA type. General observations from the study: Pooled public TCR beta family frequency picked out CMV carriers with the relevant HLA. HLA-C-restricted CMV clonotypes gave the most frequent clonotype in two of eight donors.

With regard to this clonotype: Its specificity is unknown.

Each CDR3 protein is one row after TCRdb ran MiXCR on the reads. The sample has about 68,000 distinct CDR3 sequences; 22% are singletons. J gave up 4 bases and V 4 bases, and 20 bases lay outside the gene matches. The CDR3 is 21 residues long. The sequenced sample consisted of PBMCs, sequenced either directly or after in vitro stimulation (not recorded which). The V call is TRBV12-3 or TRBV12-4, the J call TRBJ2-2; 11 nucleotides match TRBD2. This clonotype was obtained from a human donor in good health (CMV status not recorded). Some clones in this sample may be carry-over from other donors' samples. The CDR3 DNA is TGTGCCAGCAGTTCCCGCGGTAGCGGGAGGGCTATTGTCCCGACCACCGGGGAGCTGTTTTTT. Translated: CASSSRGSGRAIVPTTGELFF.